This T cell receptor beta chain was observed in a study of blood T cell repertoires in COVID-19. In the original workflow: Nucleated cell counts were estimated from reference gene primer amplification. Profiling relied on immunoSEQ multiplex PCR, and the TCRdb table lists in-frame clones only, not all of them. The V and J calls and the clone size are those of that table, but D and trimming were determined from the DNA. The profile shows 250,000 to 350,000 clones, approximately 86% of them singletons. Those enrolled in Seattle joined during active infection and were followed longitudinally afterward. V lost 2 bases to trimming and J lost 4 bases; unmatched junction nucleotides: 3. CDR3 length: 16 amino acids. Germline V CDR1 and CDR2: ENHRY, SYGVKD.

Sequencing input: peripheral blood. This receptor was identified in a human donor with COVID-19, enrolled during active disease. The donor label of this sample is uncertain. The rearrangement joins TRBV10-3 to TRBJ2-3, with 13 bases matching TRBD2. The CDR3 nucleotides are TGTGCCATCAGTGAGCAACTAGCGGGAGGGCCAGATACGCAGTATTTT. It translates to CAISEQLAGGPDTQYF.